Below, 9 T cell receptor beta chains from the same sample are listed, as sequenced in a study of OX40 agonist ivuxolimab in advanced cancers. The protocol was immunoSEQ multiplex PCR, while the TCRdb copy is restricted to in-frame clones and leaves out a portion. The data hold approximately 97,000 clones, with roughly 90% observed a single time. Sequenced material: CD4+ or CD8+ T cells sorted from blood, taken in a trial of the OX40 agonist ivuxolimab. The receptors come from an adult with an advanced solid tumor such as melanoma, head and neck, liver or kidney cancer.

This clone has just one count. The genes are TRBV19 and TRBJ2-7, with D possibly TRBD1 on 6 matching bases. The CDR3 extends over 14 amino acids. Germline-derived CDR1 and CDR2 are LNHDA and SQIVND (reference sequence). V was cut by 5 bases and J by 2 bases, with 13 bases left in between. The CDR3: CASSATGTTYEQYF. The DNA for the CDR3 is TGTGCCAGTAGTGCAACAGGGACCACCTACGAGCAGTACTTC.

The count of this clone is one. The chain combines TRBV6-1 with TRBJ1-1; 10 nucleotides match TRBD1. The CDR3 spans 16 residues. Germline V gene lookup returns CDR1 MNHNS and CDR2 SASEGT. V shed 3 bases, J shed 3 bases, and the junction held 7 bases outside the gene matches. CDR3 coding DNA: TGTGCCAGCAGTGATGGACAGGGGGGCTGGGACACTGAAGCTTTCTTT. Translated, it gives CASSDGQGGWDTEAFF.

In its sample, this clone was seen once. V and J are TRBV5-8 and TRBJ2-3; 7 bases fit TRBD2. The germline V gene encodes CDR1 SGHTS and CDR2 YDEGEE. The CDR3 length is 14 residues. V lost 4 bases to trimming and J lost 2 bases; unmatched junction nucleotides: 4. The DNA for the CDR3 is TGTGCCAGCAGCCGAGCGGGGCCCACAGATACGCAGTATTTT. As protein: CASSRAGPTDTQYF. Filled out from reference TRBV5-8 and TRBJ2-3, the complete variable domain reads EAGVTQSPTHLIKTRGQQATLRCSPISGHTSVYWYQQALGLGLQFLLWYDEGEERNRGNFPPRFSGRQFPNYSSELNVNALELEDSALYLCASSRAGPTDTQYFGPGTRLTVL.

This chain joins TRBV5-6 and TRBJ1-2, with D uncertain. This CDR3 is 14 amino acids long. The ends were cut back, 2 bases at V and 4 bases at J, with 12 bases in the middle. The V gene's germline CDR1 is SGHDT and CDR2 YYEEEE. In nucleotides, the CDR3 is TGTGCCAGCAGCTTCCTGGGGAGACTCTATGGCTACACCTTC. It codes for CASSFLGRLYGYTF.

This clone was detected only a few times. V is TRBV5-1 and J is TRBJ1-1; 8 positions agree with TRBD1. V shed 4 bases, J shed 3 bases, and the junction held 5 bases outside the gene matches. The V gene's germline CDR1 is SGHRS and CDR2 YFSETQ. The CDR3 length is 14 residues. CDR3 amino acids: CASSGTGQDTEAFF. The CDR3 DNA reads as TGCGCCAGCAGCGGAACGGGACAGGACACTGAAGCTTTCTTT.

CDR3 loop: CASSPLGLMGTPNEKLFF. The CDR3 coding sequence is TGTGCCAGCTCACCACTTGGTCTTATGGGGACCCCTAATGAAAAACTGTTTTTT. The V gene is TRBV18, the J gene TRBJ1-4; TRBD1 might be the D (5 bases). Germline CDR1 is KGHSH and CDR2 is LQKENI. Trimming stripped 1 base from V and 3 bases from J, with 18 bases between. The CDR3 has 18 amino acids.

V and J are TRBV9 and TRBJ2-3; the D gene is possibly TRBD2 (6 bases). V was trimmed by 8 bases and J by 2 bases, leaving 12 bases between them. CDR1 and CDR2 from the germline V gene are SGDLS and YYNGEE. The CDR3 is made up of 13 amino acids. The CDR3 region is CASGAGITDTQYF. The CDR3 coding sequence is TGTGCCAGTGGGGCGGGGATCACAGATACGCAGTATTTT.

The chain links TRBV13 to TRBJ2-3; TRBD2 is a possible D gene (6 bases). This CDR3 spans 16 amino acids. CDR1 PRHDT and CDR2 FYEKMQ come from the germline V gene (reference sequence). With 0 bases removed from V and 2 bases from J, the gap between germline ends came to 12 bases. The CDR3 DNA sequence: TGTGCCAGCAGCTTAGGGTGGCGGGGATTCACAGATACGCAGTATTTT. Translated, it gives CASSLGWRGFTDTQYF.

The V and J genes are TRBV4-1 and TRBJ2-4, with TRBD1 as a possible D gene (6 bases). The CDR3 runs to 15 residues. V lost 1 base and J lost 13, with 20 bases in between. CDR1 MGHRA and CDR2 YSYEKL come from the germline V gene. CDR3 sequence: CASSQGSRDTFRQYF. The CDR3 DNA sequence: TGCGCCAGCAGCCAAGGGTCCCGGGACACGTTTCGGCAGTACTTC.